This is a list of T cell receptor beta chains from one sample in a study of blood T cell repertoires in COVID-19. The method was immunoSEQ multiplex PCR; TCRdb's version includes in-frame clones alone and lacks a portion of them. The sample shows 250,000 or so clones, around 89% of them seen only once. Sequenced sample: PBMCs or T cells enriched from blood (not recorded which). These receptors were collected from a woman aged 40 to 50 with acute COVID-19. Both conserved end residues are part of each CDR3. A D gene is named only where the DNA matches it firmly. Size is omitted from some rows. Given values are once, few, many or a class for expanded clones.

J gene: TRBJ1-4; clone size: .; V gene: TRBV7-8; D gene: TRBD1; CDR3 protein: CASSLAGQGSTNEKLFF; CDR3 DNA: TGTGCCAGCAGCTTAGCGGGACAGGGTTCGACTAATGAAAAACTGTTTTTT
J gene: TRBJ2-1; clone size: .; V gene: TRBV3-1/TRBV3-2; D gene: .; CDR3 protein: CASSPRMGGEQFF; CDR3 DNA: TGTGCCAGCAGCCCCCGCATGGGAGGTGAGCAGTTCTTC
J gene: TRBJ1-2; clone size: .; V gene: TRBV12-5; D gene: .; CDR3 protein: CASGLHRSHF; CDR3 DNA: TGTGCTAGTGGTTTGCACAGGTCCCACTTC
J gene: TRBJ2-6; clone size: .; V gene: TRBV5-1; D gene: TRBD2; CDR3 protein: CASSLGTSGGLSGANVLTF; CDR3 DNA: TGCGCCAGCAGCTTGGGGACTAGCGGGGGCCTCTCTGGGGCCAACGTCCTGACTTTC
J gene: TRBJ1-1; clone size: .; V gene: TRBV12-3/TRBV12-4; D gene: TRBD1; CDR3 protein: CASSVLRGQAFF; CDR3 DNA: TGTGCCAGCAGTGTACTCAGGGGGCAAGCTTTCTTT
J gene: TRBJ2-5; clone size: .; V gene: TRBV28; D gene: .; CDR3 protein: CASSLVGIGETQYF; CDR3 DNA: TGTGCCAGCAGTTTAGTGGGCATCGGAGAGACCCAGTACTTC
J gene: TRBJ1-2; clone size: .; V gene: TRBV19; D gene: TRBD1; CDR3 protein: CASSDEEDRTSNYGYTF; CDR3 DNA: TGTGCCAGTAGTGACGAAGAGGACAGGACGTCTAACTATGGCTACACCTTC
J gene: TRBJ2-7; clone size: .; V gene: TRBV4-1; D gene: .; CDR3 protein: CASSQGPSNEQYF; CDR3 DNA: TGCGCCAGCAGCCAAGGTCCATCCAACGAGCAGTACTTC
J gene: TRBJ1-1; clone size: .; V gene: TRBV7-6; D gene: .; CDR3 protein: CASSLWGLDTEAFF; CDR3 DNA: TGTGCCAGCAGCTTATGGGGGCTGGATACTGAAGCTTTCTTT
J gene: TRBJ1-1; clone size: few; V gene: TRBV5-1; D gene: .; CDR3 protein: CASSLRAGGTTGNTEAFF; CDR3 DNA: TGCGCCAGCAGCTTGAGGGCGGGGGGCACCACTGGGAACACTGAAGCTTTCTTT
J gene: TRBJ2-7; clone size: once; V gene: TRBV3-1/TRBV3-2; D gene: .; CDR3 protein: CASPVDITYEQYF; CDR3 DNA: TGTGCCAGCCCCGTGGACATTACCTACGAGCAGTACTTC
J gene: TRBJ1-2; clone size: .; V gene: TRBV30; D gene: .; CDR3 protein: CAWSVSDGYTF; CDR3 DNA: TGTGCCTGGAGTGTCTCAGATGGCTACACCTTC
J gene: TRBJ1-3; clone size: .; V gene: TRBV3-1/TRBV3-2; D gene: .; CDR3 protein: CASSQLLDVSGNTIYF; CDR3 DNA: TGTGCCAGCAGCCAACTTCTAGACGTTTCTGGAAACACCATATATTTT
J gene: TRBJ2-5; clone size: .; V gene: TRBV5-1; D gene: TRBD2; CDR3 protein: CASSGTEAGGTQYF; CDR3 DNA: TGCGCCAGCAGCGGGACCGAGGCGGGAGGGACCCAGTACTTC
J gene: TRBJ1-2; clone size: once; V gene: TRBV24-1; D gene: .; CDR3 protein: CATSDLERSYGYTF; CDR3 DNA: TGTGCCACCAGTGATTTGGAGAGGTCCTATGGCTACACCTTC
J gene: TRBJ1-3; clone size: .; V gene: TRBV6-6; D gene: .; CDR3 protein: CASSYSEPSGNTIYF; CDR3 DNA: TGTGCCAGCAGTTACTCGGAGCCATCTGGAAACACCATATATTTT
J gene: TRBJ2-7; clone size: .; V gene: TRBV6-2/TRBV6-3; D gene: TRBD1; CDR3 protein: CASSWGQQRNPQYF; CDR3 DNA: TGTGCCAGCAGCTGGGGACAGCAGAGAAACCCCCAGTACTTC
J gene: TRBJ2-7; clone size: .; V gene: TRBV5-1; D gene: TRBD1; CDR3 protein: CASSVTGSYEQYF; CDR3 DNA: TGCGCCAGCAGCGTGACAGGGTCCTACGAGCAGTACTTC
J gene: TRBJ2-3; clone size: .; V gene: TRBV12-3/TRBV12-4; D gene: .; CDR3 protein: CASSPFTDTQYF; CDR3 DNA: TGTGCCAGCAGTCCCTTCACAGATACGCAGTATTTT
J gene: TRBJ1-2; clone size: .; V gene: TRBV4-3; D gene: .; CDR3 protein: CASSQDLGAGYGYTF; CDR3 DNA: TGCGCCAGCAGCCAAGACCTGGGGGCGGGCTATGGCTACACCTTC
J gene: TRBJ2-5; clone size: .; V gene: TRBV29-1; D gene: .; CDR3 protein: CSVEEGVETQYF; CDR3 DNA: TGCAGCGTTGAGGAGGGCGTGGAGACCCAGTACTTC
J gene: TRBJ1-1; clone size: once; V gene: TRBV10-3; D gene: .; CDR3 protein: CAISDQGMNTEAFF; CDR3 DNA: TGTGCCATCAGTGATCAGGGCATGAACACTGAAGCTTTCTTT
J gene: TRBJ1-6; clone size: .; V gene: TRBV19; D gene: .; CDR3 protein: CASSIAGQRNSPLHF; CDR3 DNA: TGTGCCAGTAGTATTGCCGGACAGAGAAATTCACCCCTCCACTTT
J gene: TRBJ2-7; clone size: .; V gene: TRBV6-5; D gene: TRBD1; CDR3 protein: CASGPDRGLSYEQYF; CDR3 DNA: TGTGCCAGCGGTCCCGACAGGGGGCTATCCTACGAGCAGTACTTC
J gene: TRBJ2-3; clone size: .; V gene: TRBV13; D gene: .; CDR3 protein: CASSSKGPTLIGTQYF; CDR3 DNA: TGTGCCAGCAGCTCCAAGGGGCCAACCCTAATCGGAACGCAGTATTTT
J gene: TRBJ2-5; clone size: .; V gene: TRBV19; D gene: TRBD2; CDR3 protein: CASAGSGATQYF; CDR3 DNA: TGTGCCAGTGCTGGTAGCGGGGCGACCCAGTACTTC
J gene: TRBJ1-2; clone size: .; V gene: TRBV18; D gene: .; CDR3 protein: CASSPPGGGVYGYTF; CDR3 DNA: TGTGCCAGCTCACCACCGGGCGGAGGGGTGTATGGCTACACCTTC
J gene: TRBJ2-5; clone size: .; V gene: TRBV7-8; D gene: TRBD2; CDR3 protein: CASSTPLEGLAGGPQYF; CDR3 DNA: TGTGCCAGCAGCACACCTCTGGAGGGACTAGCGGGAGGGCCACAGTACTTC
J gene: TRBJ1-2; clone size: .; V gene: TRBV9; D gene: TRBD1; CDR3 protein: CASSGAGGQGSGYTF; CDR3 DNA: TGTGCCAGCAGCGGTGCGGGTGGACAGGGGTCGGGCTACACCTTC
J gene: TRBJ2-1; clone size: .; V gene: TRBV18; D gene: .; CDR3 protein: CASSFRDEQFF; CDR3 DNA: TGTGCCAGCTCATTTCGCGATGAGCAGTTCTTC
J gene: TRBJ2-2; clone size: once; V gene: TRBV12-5; D gene: .; CDR3 protein: CASGPQAGAYFGELFF; CDR3 DNA: TGTGCTAGTGGTCCCCAGGCAGGGGCTTATTTCGGGGAGCTGTTTTTT
J gene: TRBJ2-2; clone size: few; V gene: TRBV5-1; D gene: TRBD1; CDR3 protein: CASSQQGADTGELFF; CDR3 DNA: TGCGCCAGCAGCCAACAGGGGGCCGACACCGGGGAGCTGTTTTTT
J gene: TRBJ2-3; clone size: .; V gene: TRBV5-1; D gene: TRBD2; CDR3 protein: CASSLTGTSGVTDTQYF; CDR3 DNA: TGCGCCAGCAGCCTTACCGGGACTAGCGGGGTCACAGATACGCAGTATTTT